These 23 T cell receptor beta chains share one sample of origin, sequenced in a study of OX40 agonist ivuxolimab in advanced cancers. The protocol was immunoSEQ multiplex PCR, while the TCRdb copy is restricted to in-frame clones and leaves out a portion. The sample includes nearly 60,000 clones, approximately 88% of them seen just once. The sample consisted of CD4+ or CD8+ T cells sorted from blood, taken in a trial of the OX40 agonist ivuxolimab. The receptors were sampled from an adult with an advanced solid tumor such as melanoma, head and neck, liver or kidney cancer.

V usage is TRBV11-2 and J usage is TRBJ2-1; TRBD2 matches 10 bases. Germline V gives CDR1 SGHAT, CDR2 FQNNGV. V shed 4 bases and J 5 bases; nucleotides not matched to a gene: 5. The CDR3 totals 15 residues. The CDR3 loop reads CASSSTSGEHNEQFF. The CDR3 bases are TGTGCCAGCAGCTCCACTAGCGGGGAACACAATGAGCAGTTCTTC. Full variable domain (remainder filled in from reference TRBV11-2 and TRBJ2-1): EAGVAQSPRYKIIEKRQSVAFWCNPISGHATLYWYQQILGQGPKLLIQFQNNGVVDDSQLPKDRFSAERLKGVDSTLKIQPAKLEDSAVYLCASSSTSGEHNEQFFGPGTRLTVL.

This chain connects TRBV7-9 to TRBJ2-3; possibly TRBD2 for D (5 bases). The V end was cut by 6 bases, the J end by 2 bases, with 9 bases between. The CDR3 loop spans 13 amino acids. Looked up from germline, CDR1 is SEHNR and CDR2 is FQNEAQ (reference sequence). The CDR3 DNA is TGTGCCAGCAGGAGCGGATACACAGATACGCAGTATTTT. Translated: CASRSGYTDTQYF. The full variable domain, completed using reference TRBV7-9 and TRBJ2-3, is DTGVSQNPRHKITKRGQNVTFRCDPISEHNRLYWYRQTLGQGPEFLTYFQNEAQLEKSRLLSDRFSAERPKGSFSTLEIQRTEQGDSAMYLCASRSGYTDTQYFGPGTRLTVL.

The chain combines TRBV5-5 with TRBJ1-3, with 12 bases fitting TRBD1. Trimming removed 5 bases from V and 1 base from J; junction bases left unmatched: 4. Germline CDR1 SGHKS, CDR2 YYEKEE (reference sequence). This CDR3 contains 16 residues. The DNA for the CDR3 is TGTGCCAGCAGTTGGGGACAGGGGGCGTCTGGAAACACCATATATTTT. Protein sequence: CASSWGQGASGNTIYF.

CDR3 sequence (DNA): TGTGCCAGCAGTGAATTTCGTCTTGGCTACACCTTC. Translation gives CASSEFRLGYTF. The chain combines TRBV25-1 with TRBJ1-2; D call uncertain. Germline assignment: CDR1 MGHDK and CDR2 SYGVNS. This CDR3 has 12 residues. The V end lost 1 base, the J end lost 7 bases, and 7 bases lay between the germline ends.

The chain uses TRBV6-4 and TRBJ2-2; 10 nucleotides match TRBD2. Trimming took 6 bases from V and 5 from J; bases not matched to a gene: 3. CDR1 MRHNA and CDR2 SNTAGT come from the germline V gene. CDR3 length: 14 residues. CDR3 sequence reads: CASSGLAETGELFF. CDR3 in DNA: TGTGCCAGCAGCGGACTAGCGGAAACCGGGGAGCTGTTTTTT.

The chain joins TRBV6-5 to TRBJ1-2; D call uncertain. V lost 5 bases and J 2 bases, leaving 9 bases between the germline ends. The CDR3 has 13 amino acids. Germline assignment: CDR1 MNHEY and CDR2 SVGAGI. The CDR3 sequence: CASSELSNYGYTF. DNA for the CDR3: TGTGCCAGCAGTGAACTAAGCAACTATGGCTACACCTTC.

The V call is TRBV5-4, the J call TRBJ1-1; D unresolved. CDR3 length equals 15 residues. Trimming took 0 bases from V and 0 from J, leaving 9 bases between them. Germline CDR1 is SGHNT and CDR2 is YYREEE (reference sequence). CDR3 sequence (DNA): TGTGCCAGCAGCTTGGGTCTGCGCCTGAACACTGAAGCTTTCTTT. Its translation is CASSLGLRLNTEAFF.

This chain uses TRBV7-2 with TRBJ2-2; D tentatively fits TRBD1 or TRBD2 (5 bases each). Trimming left V 5 bases short and J 6 bases short, with 10 bases between. The CDR3 has 13 amino acids. Germline V gene data show CDR1 as SGHTA and CDR2 as FQGNSA. The CDR3 sequence: CASSPEGPGELFF. The CDR3 nucleotides read TGTGCCAGCAGCCCCGAGGGGCCCGGGGAGCTGTTTTTT.

The chain carries TRBV19 and TRBJ2-3; no definite D call. Trimming left V 7 bases short and J 6 bases short, with 8 bases between. CDR3 length equals 11 residues. Germline V lookup: CDR1 LNHDA, CDR2 SQIVND (reference sequence). CDR3 coding DNA: TGTGCCAGTACGGATTCGGATACGCAGTATTTT. This encodes CASTDSDTQYF.

This chain joins TRBV5-6 and TRBJ2-5; D gene ambiguous. Germline CDR1 reads SGHDT; CDR2 reads YYEEEE. This CDR3 spans 14 amino acids. Trimming stripped 0 bases from V and 4 bases from J, with 10 bases between. The chain's CDR3 is CASSLAAGSETQYF. The CDR3 region has the DNA TGTGCCAGCAGCTTGGCCGCAGGTTCAGAGACCCAGTACTTC.

This chain connects TRBV11-3 to TRBJ2-2; TRBD2 might be the D (6 bases). Germline V gene lookup returns CDR1 SGHNT and CDR2 YENEEA. The CDR3 spans 16 residues. Trimming stripped 0 bases from V and 4 bases from J, with 12 bases between. The DNA for the CDR3 is TGTGCCAGCAGCTTAGAAAGCTTCGGGGGCACCGGGGAGCTGTTTTTT. Amino acids: CASSLESFGGTGELFF. The whole variable domain, remainder taken from reference TRBV11-3 and TRBJ2-2, is EAGVVQSPRYKIIEKKQPVAFWCNPISGHNTLYWYLQNLGQGPELLIRYENEEAVDDSQLPKDRFSAERLKGVDSTLKIQPAELGDSAVYLCASSLESFGGTGELFFGEGSRLTVL.

Note on this clone: This sample includes further DNA sequences coding for the same CDR3. The CDR3: CASSPGATNEKLFF. CDR3 sequence (DNA): TGTGCCAGCTCACCGGGGGCAACTAATGAAAAACTGTTTTTT. The chain uses TRBV18 and TRBJ1-4; D may be TRBD1 (5 bases). Germline V lookup: CDR1 KGHSH, CDR2 LQKENI. The CDR3 contains 14 residues. Between the trimmed V and J ends, which lost 3 bases and 0 bases, there was a span of 5 bases.

The V gene is TRBV11-2, the J gene TRBJ2-1; 11 bases fit TRBD2. Germline CDR1 and CDR2: SGHAT and FQNNGV. The junction had 4 bases not matched to a gene; V was cut back by 5 bases and J by 4 bases. This CDR3 contains 15 residues. CDR3 sequence: CASSRGLAEYNEQFF. Here the CDR3 DNA reads TGTGCCAGCAGCAGGGGACTAGCGGAATACAATGAGCAGTTCTTC.

V and J are TRBV19 and TRBJ2-4; 7 bases line up with TRBD2. J gave up 0 bases and V 7 bases, and 15 bases lay outside the gene matches. Germline loops: CDR1 LNHDA, CDR2 SQIVND (reference sequence). The length of the CDR3 is 18 residues. The CDR3 reads CASTQGGNSPTAKNIQYF. The CDR3 coding sequence is TGTGCCAGTACTCAGGGAGGGAACTCGCCTACAGCCAAAAACATTCAGTACTTC.

This chain uses TRBV27 with TRBJ2-5; TRBD2 matches at 9 bases. Germline V gene sequence: CDR1 MNHEY, CDR2 SMNVEV (reference sequence). The CDR3 totals 15 residues. The V gene end was trimmed by 2 bases and the J gene end by 7 bases; junction bases not matched to a gene: 8. CDR3 sequence (DNA): TGTGCCAGCAGTTTAACTATGGGTAGCGGGGGGACCCAGTACTTC. Translated, it gives CASSLTMGSGGTQYF.

The CDR3 protein is CSGTDYGGTDTQYF. The CDR3 DNA sequence: TGCAGCGGGACGGATTATGGGGGCACAGATACGCAGTATTTT. This chain links TRBV29-1 with TRBJ2-3; D gene unclear. The CDR3 has 14 residues. CDR1 is SQVTM, CDR2 ANQGSEA, per germline. V was cut by 7 bases and J by 1 base, with 15 bases left in between.

The V and J genes are TRBV4-2 and TRBJ2-2; D may be TRBD1 or TRBD2 (5 bases each). Between the trimmed V and J ends, which lost 0 bases and 1 base, there was a span of 12 bases. This CDR3 comprises 17 residues. The germline V gene encodes CDR1 LGHNA and CDR2 YNFKEQ. CDR3 residues: CASSQDRGRRNTGELFF. The DNA of the CDR3 is TGTGCCAGCAGCCAAGATCGGGGACGCCGGAACACCGGGGAGCTGTTTTTT.

CDR3 in amino acids: CASSVGAEQYF. The CDR3 bases are TGCGCCAGCAGCGTGGGGGCCGAGCAGTACTTC. The chain joins TRBV5-1 to TRBJ2-7, with D possibly matching TRBD1 (6 bases). Germline assignment: CDR1 SGHRS and CDR2 YFSETQ. This CDR3 is built from 11 residues. Between the trimmed V and J ends, which lost 4 bases and 6 bases, there was a span of 8 bases.

The chain joins TRBV18 to TRBJ2-7, with D hard to call. V was trimmed by 1 base and J by 6 bases, leaving 13 bases between them. This CDR3 comprises 14 residues. Germline V gene sequence: CDR1 KGHSH, CDR2 LQKENI. The CDR3 loop reads CASSPQSRRAEQYF. DNA for the CDR3: TGTGCCAGCTCACCACAGTCCCGTCGGGCCGAGCAGTACTTC.

The chain has TRBV10-2 and TRBJ1-2, with unresolved D. The germline V gene has CDR1 WSHSY and CDR2 SAAADI. CDR3 length equals 12 residues. V shed 2 bases and J shed 11 bases, with 12 bases lying between them. This CDR3 reads CASSESSFGYTF. For the CDR3, the DNA is TGCGCCAGCAGTGAGAGTAGTTTCGGTTACACCTTC.

The chain recombines TRBV29-1 with TRBJ1-1; a possible D gene is TRBD1 (6 bases). Germline values: CDR1 SQVTM, CDR2 ANQGSEA. The CDR3 has 13 residues. Trimming shortened V by 3 bases and J by 4 bases, and 12 bases separated the two germline ends. The CDR3 sequence is CSVETIGGTEAFF. The DNA of the CDR3 is TGCAGCGTTGAGACGATAGGGGGCACTGAAGCTTTCTTT.

The J gene is TRBJ2-2, the V gene TRBV10-1, with D tentatively TRBD1 or TRBD2 (6 bases each). The CDR3 runs to 16 residues. Looked up from germline, CDR1 is WNHNN and CDR2 is SYGVQD (reference sequence). Trimming cost V 6 bases and J 6 bases, with 20 bases left between them. The CDR3 DNA reads TGCGCCAGCAGCCCCGAGGGGGGAGGTAGGCCCGGGGAGCTGTTTTTT. Its translation: CASSPEGGGRPGELFF.

This chain links TRBV11-3 with TRBJ2-7; no firm D call. The germline gives CDR1 SGHNT, CDR2 YENEEA. Trimming pared 5 bases from V and 7 bases from J, leaving 21 bases between. This CDR3 has 15 amino acids. The CDR3 reads CASSGNKDRYEEQYF. The CDR3 DNA sequence: TGTGCCAGCAGCGGAAATAAGGACCGCTACGAAGAGCAGTACTTC.